These T cell receptor beta chains were read from a single sample in a study of blood T cell repertoires in COVID-19. Using immunoSEQ multiplex PCR, the repertoire was profiled, and TCRdb retains in-frame clones only, with some absent. This sample yields a few hundred thousand clones, of which around 90% are seen a single time; approximately 0.85% belongs to the top ten. Material: peripheral blood. The receptors were gathered from a woman between 40 and 50 years old who had recovered from COVID-19. The CDR3 runs from the conserved cysteine through the conserved F or W. A D gene is named only where the DNA matches it firmly. The size field is filled for only some rows; it gives once, few, many or a size class.

abundance,len,d_gene,j_gene,v_gene,CDR3nt,CDR3aa
.,14,.,TRBJ2-1,TRBV29-1,TGCAGCGTTGAGTCGGGTTCCTCCTACAATGAGCAGTTCTTC,CSVESGSSYNEQFF
.,16,TRBD2,TRBJ2-7,TRBV6-2/TRBV6-3,TGTGCCAGCAGCGGGACTAGCGGGGCGCTTTCCTACGAGCAGTACTTC,CASSGTSGALSYEQYF
.,15,.,TRBJ2-5,TRBV6-5,TGTGCCAGCAGTTACCTTACAGGGTCCCAAGAGACCCAGTACTTC,CASSYLTGSQETQYF
.,14,.,TRBJ1-6,TRBV19,TGTGCCAGTAGTATAGAGTCCCCAACGGGAACCCTCCACTTT,CASSIESPTGTLHF
.,15,TRBD1,TRBJ2-2,TRBV4-1,TGCGCCAGCAGCCCCCGGGACAGTCGACCCGGGGAGCTGTTTTTT,CASSPRDSRPGELFF
.,15,TRBD2,TRBJ2-7,TRBV6-5,TGTGCCAGCAGTCCCCGACTAGCGGGAGTCGTCGAGCAGTACTTC,CASSPRLAGVVEQYF
.,15,TRBD2,TRBJ2-7,TRBV6-1,TGTGCCAGCAGTGAAGCAGGGGAGGGTTCCTACGAGCAGTACTTC,CASSEAGEGSYEQYF
.,13,.,TRBJ2-1,TRBV27,TGTGCCAGCAGTTCCTCTACGGGCAATGAGCAGTTCTTC,CASSSSTGNEQFF
.,20,TRBD2,TRBJ2-5,TRBV3-1/TRBV3-2,TGTGCCAGCAGCCAAGATCATTTGGGACTGGTAGCGGGCCCCCAAGAGACCCAGTACTTC,CASSQDHLGLVAGPQETQYF
.,14,.,TRBJ2-1,TRBV5-1,TGCGCCAGCAGCTTGGCTCCAGGGGACGATGAGCAGTTCTTC,CASSLAPGDDEQFF
once,15,TRBD1,TRBJ1-6,TRBV6-1,TGTGCCAGCAGTGAAGGGACAGGCCATAATTCACCCCTCCACTTT,CASSEGTGHNSPLHF
.,14,.,TRBJ2-1,TRBV6-5,TGTGCCAGCAGTCTGACTAGTCTGGGCAATGAGCAGTTCTTC,CASSLTSLGNEQFF
.,19,TRBD2,TRBJ2-5,TRBV2,TGTGCCAGCAGTGAAGACAGGAGGACTAGCGGGGGGTACCAAGAGACCCAGTACTTC,CASSEDRRTSGGYQETQYF
.,14,.,TRBJ1-1,TRBV7-9,TGTGCCAGCAGCGTCCGACAGGATGGCACTGAAGCTTTCTTT,CASSVRQDGTEAFF
once,14,TRBD1,TRBJ2-3,TRBV20-1,TGCAGTGCTAGTGACAGGGGTTGGACAGATACGCAGTATTTT,CSASDRGWTDTQYF
.,15,TRBD1,TRBJ1-2,TRBV29-1,TGCAGCGTGGGGGACAGGACTGCCCTAATGGGGGGCTACACCTTC,CSVGDRTALMGGYTF
.,16,TRBD1,TRBJ1-2,TRBV5-1,TGCGCCAGCAGCTTGGATACGGGGACAGGGGGCGAACCCGAGCACTTC,CASSLDTGTGGEPEHF
.,16,.,TRBJ2-7,TRBV21-1,TGTGCCAGCAGCAAAACCCGGGACAGGGCCTCCTACGAGCAGTACTTC,CASSKTRDRASYEQYF
.,14,.,TRBJ2-3,TRBV3-1/TRBV3-2,TGTGCCAGCAGCCAAGGCTATCCGCGGGATACGCAGTATTTT,CASSQGYPRDTQYF
.,15,TRBD2,TRBJ2-1,TRBV10-1,TGCGCCAGACCGGGACTAGCGGGAGACCGGGATGAGCAGTTCTTC,CARPGLAGDRDEQFF
.,17,TRBD2,TRBJ2-1,TRBV5-1,TGCGCCAGCAGCATATCCTCTAGCGGTAGCTCCTACAATGAGCAGTTCTTC,CASSISSSGSSYNEQFF
.,17,.,TRBJ2-6,TRBV5-1,TGCGCCAGCAGCTCGGGTCCCGGTAGCTCTGGGGCCAACGTCCTGACTTTC,CASSSGPGSSGANVLTF
.,15,.,TRBJ1-2,TRBV5-4,TGTGCCAGCAGCTACTCGGACAGAGCCCCGGGTGGCTACACCTTC,CASSYSDRAPGGYTF
.,14,TRBD1,TRBJ2-7,TRBV11-2,TGTGCCAGCAGTTACGGGACAGGGGTCAACGAGCAGTACTTC,CASSYGTGVNEQYF
.,13,TRBD1,TRBJ2-3,TRBV7-3,TGTGCCAGCAGCCAAGGACAGGAAGATACGCAGTATTTT,CASSQGQEDTQYF
.,15,TRBD2,TRBJ2-5,TRBV7-8,TGTGCCAGCAGCTTAGCACTAGCGGGAGGGGAGACCCAGTACTTC,CASSLALAGGETQYF
.,14,TRBD2,TRBJ2-7,TRBV28,TGTGCCAGCAGTTTATCTCCGGGGGGCTACGAGCAGTACTTC,CASSLSPGGYEQYF
.,15,.,TRBJ2-3,TRBV11-3,TGTGCCAGCAGTAGCACTTGGGGGGGCACAGATACGCAGTATTTT,CASSSTWGGTDTQYF
.,15,TRBD2,TRBJ2-7,TRBV7-2,TGTGCCAGCAGCTTACTAGCGGGAGGGCCTGACGAGCAGTACTTC,CASSLLAGGPDEQYF
.,19,.,TRBJ2-6,TRBV3-1/TRBV3-2,TGTGCCAGCAGCCCAGAGATGGACAGTAAAACGCTCGGGGCCAACGTCCTGACTTTC,CASSPEMDSKTLGANVLTF
.,17,TRBD2,TRBJ2-3,TRBV7-3,TGTGCCAGCAGCTTACGGGCTAGCGGGAACCCCACAGATACGCAGTATTTT,CASSLRASGNPTDTQYF
.,15,.,TRBJ2-5,TRBV16,TGTGCCAGCAGCCAATCGGCGGCCCCACAAGAGACCCAGTACTTC,CASSQSAAPQETQYF
many,14,.,TRBJ1-5,TRBV6-5,TGTGCCAGTTTGGGGGGGACTAGCAATCAGCCCCAGCATTTT,CASLGGTSNQPQHF
.,14,.,TRBJ1-1,TRBV5-1,TGCGCCAGCAGCTTGTCCCAGAGGGACACTGAAGCTTTCTTT,CASSLSQRDTEAFF
.,14,TRBD1,TRBJ2-7,TRBV14,TGTGCCAGCAGCCCCCGACAGGGCACCTACGAGCAGTACTTC,CASSPRQGTYEQYF
.,14,TRBD2,TRBJ2-7,TRBV28,TGTGCCAGCAGGGGACTAGCGGAGAACTACGAGCAGTACTTC,CASRGLAENYEQYF
once,14,.,TRBJ1-4,TRBV30,TGTGCTCTGGTCCCACATACAACTAATGAAAAACTGTTTTTT,CALVPHTTNEKLFF
.,13,.,TRBJ2-7,TRBV27,TGTGCCAGCAGACGGGACTCCGCCTACGAGCAGTACTTC,CASRRDSAYEQYF
.,13,.,TRBJ1-1,TRBV19,TGTGCCAGTAGTCAACGGACAAGAGTTGAAGCTTTCTTT,CASSQRTRVEAFF
once,13,TRBD1,TRBJ2-7,TRBV7-3,TGTGCCAGCAGCTTAACTGACAGGGGGGCGCAGTACTTC,CASSLTDRGAQYF
.,14,.,TRBJ2-5,TRBV7-2,TGTGCCAGCAGCTTGTCGATGCCCCCCGGGACCCAGTACTTC,CASSLSMPPGTQYF
.,15,.,TRBJ2-7,TRBV6-5,TGTGCCAGCAGTTCGGTGTTCGGCGGCTCCTACGAGCAGTACTTC,CASSSVFGGSYEQYF
few,16,TRBD1,TRBJ1-6,TRBV28,TGTGCCAGCAGCTCGACTTCGACAGGGGGCAATTCACCCCTCCACTTT,CASSSTSTGGNSPLHF
.,15,.,TRBJ1-1,TRBV2,TGTGCCGGAAACAGGGAATTGGCGGGGGACACTGAAGCTTTCTTT,CAGNRELAGDTEAFF
.,15,TRBD2,TRBJ2-7,TRBV4-1,TGCGCCAGCAGCCTGGGACTAGCGGGGGGTTACGAGCAGTACTTC,CASSLGLAGGYEQYF
.,16,TRBD1,TRBJ2-7,TRBV14,TGTGCCAGCAGTCCGAGACGGGACAGGGCCGTAATGGGGCAGTACTTC,CASSPRRDRAVMGQYF
.,13,.,TRBJ1-2,TRBV30,TGTGCCTGGAGTGGGCCGGGTGTAGTTGGCTACACCTTC,CAWSGPGVVGYTF
.,17,TRBD2,TRBJ2-3,TRBV5-4,TGTGCCAGCAGCTTGGCCGGGGCGGGAGCTAGCACAGATACGCAGTATTTT,CASSLAGAGASTDTQYF
.,14,.,TRBJ2-5,TRBV11-3,TGTGCCAGCAGCCGGACAGCATTCCAAGAGACCCAGTACTTC,CASSRTAFQETQYF
once,16,.,TRBJ2-3,TRBV5-1,TGCGCCAGCAGCTTGGAGCACCGGTCTAGCACAGATACGCAGTATTTT,CASSLEHRSSTDTQYF